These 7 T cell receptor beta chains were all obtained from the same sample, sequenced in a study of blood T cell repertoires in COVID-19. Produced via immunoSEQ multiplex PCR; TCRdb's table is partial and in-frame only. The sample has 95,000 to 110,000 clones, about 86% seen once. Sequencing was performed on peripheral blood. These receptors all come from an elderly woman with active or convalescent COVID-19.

The chain's CDR3 is CASSFRPSVGNTEAFF. The CDR3 nucleotides read TGTGCCAGCAGCTTCCGACCGAGCGTGGGGAACACTGAAGCTTTCTTT. This chain connects TRBV14 to TRBJ1-1; D gene unclear. Trimming shortened V by 5 bases and J by 1 base, and 17 bases separated the two germline ends. Per germline, CDR1 SGHDN and CDR2 FVKESK. The length of the CDR3 is 16 residues.

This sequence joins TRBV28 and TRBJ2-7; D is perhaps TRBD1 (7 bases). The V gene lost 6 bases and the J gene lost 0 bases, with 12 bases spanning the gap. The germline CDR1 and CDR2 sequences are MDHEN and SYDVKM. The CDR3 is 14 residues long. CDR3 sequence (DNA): TGTGCCAGCAGAGGAGGGGGCAGCTCCTACGAGCAGTACTTC. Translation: CASRGGGSSYEQYF. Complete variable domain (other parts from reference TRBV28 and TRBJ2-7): DVKVTQSSRYLVKRTGEKVFLECVQDMDHENMFWYRQDPGLGLRLIYFSYDVKMKEKGDIPEGYSVSREKKERFSLILESASTNQTSMYLCASRGGGSSYEQYFGPGTRLTVT.

CDR3 amino acids: CASRIAGANRADTQYF. In DNA, the CDR3 is TGTGCCAGCAGAATAGCGGGAGCAAACCGCGCAGATACGCAGTATTTT. This chain uses TRBV28 with TRBJ2-3, with 9 bases fitting TRBD2. The V segment lost 6 bases and the J segment 4 bases; nucleotides outside the gene matches: 11. This CDR3 has 16 amino acids. CDR1 is MDHEN and CDR2 is SYDVKM in the germline V gene.

In DNA form, the CDR3 reads TGCGCCAGCAGTCACAACGGAGTGGGGGGATACAATGAGCAGTTCTTC. This translates into CASSHNGVGGYNEQFF. V usage is TRBV4-3 and J usage is TRBJ2-1; tentative D call: TRBD2 (6 bases). The V and J ends lost 6 bases and 4 bases respectively, with 19 bases between them. Germline V lookup: CDR1 LGHNA, CDR2 YSLEER. The CDR3 covers 16 residues.

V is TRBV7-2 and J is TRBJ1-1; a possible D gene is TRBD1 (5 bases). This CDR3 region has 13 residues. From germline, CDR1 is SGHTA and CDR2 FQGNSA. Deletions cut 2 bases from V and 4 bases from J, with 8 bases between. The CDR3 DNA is TGTGCCAGCAGCTTACAGGGTCCCACTGAAGCTTTCTTT. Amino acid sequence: CASSLQGPTEAFF.

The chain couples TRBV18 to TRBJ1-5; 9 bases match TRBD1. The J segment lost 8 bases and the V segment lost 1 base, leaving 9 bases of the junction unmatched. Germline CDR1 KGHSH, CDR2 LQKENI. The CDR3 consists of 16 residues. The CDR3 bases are TGTGCCAGCTCACCACAGGACAGGGGTACTACAGAGCCCCAGCATTTT. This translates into CASSPQDRGTTEPQHF. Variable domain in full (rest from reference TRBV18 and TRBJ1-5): NAGVMQNPRHLVRRRGQEARLRCSPMKGHSHVYWYRQLPEEGLKFMVYLQKENIIDESGMPKERFSAEFPKEGPSILRIQQVVRGDSAAYFCASSPQDRGTTEPQHFGDGTRLSIL.

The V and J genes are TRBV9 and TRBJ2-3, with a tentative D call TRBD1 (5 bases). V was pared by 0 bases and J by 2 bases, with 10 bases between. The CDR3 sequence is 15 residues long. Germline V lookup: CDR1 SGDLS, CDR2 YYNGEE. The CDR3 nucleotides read TGTGCCAGCAGCGTAGAAAGGGGATACACAGATACGCAGTATTTT. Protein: CASSVERGYTDTQYF.